This T cell receptor (beta chain) is from a study of shared clonotypes between healthy human individuals. Study details: Each donor contributed plates that comprised three CD4 naive, three CD4 memory, two CD8 naive and one CD8 memory.

Overall study findings and caveats: The genetic and exposure-history diversity represented was limited by few donors.

The CD4+ fraction was divided into a CD45RA+ naive subset and a CD45RA-negative memory subset. The CDR3 loop spans 14 amino acids. Deletions cut 3 bases from V and 0 bases from J, with 9 bases between. From germline, CDR1 is MNHEY and CDR2 SVGAGI. Here immunoSEQ multiplex PCR was the method, and the copy in TCRdb shows in-frame clones only, minus some. The sample contains about 1.5 million clones, under 99% of which appear only once. To note about this clone: The antigen is undetermined.

The clonotype comes from a young man in good health. The chain couples TRBV6-5 to TRBJ2-7; D remains ambiguous. Source material: naive CD4+ T cells sorted from blood. Subset reported: CD45RA+ positively selected. The DNA for the CDR3 is TGTGCCAGCAGTTATTTTGAGAGCTCCTACGAGCAGTACTTC. It codes for CASSYFESSYEQYF.